One sample yielded the 16 T cell receptor beta chains listed below, sequenced in a study of T-cell reconstitution after alpha-beta-depleted transplantation in children. TCRbeta library construction was performed incorporating unique molecular identifiers. One entry per CDR3 protein results from TCRdb running MiXCR on the PCR reads. The repertoire holds around 500,000 distinct CDR3 sequences, with more than 20% as singletons. The sequences come from PBMCs, mostly from graft donor cells, collected 360 days after TCRalphabeta/CD19-depleted stem cell transplant. These receptors came from a boy under two years old who had a stem cell transplant for acute myeloid leukemia, so the T cells may come from the graft donor.

This clonotype was recorded at least ten times. This sequence joins TRBV6-2 or TRBV6-3 and TRBJ2-1, with 9 bases that match TRBD1. CDR3 size: 17 residues. Germline loops: CDR1 MNHEY, CDR2 SVGEGT. Losses at the gene ends were 3 bases for V and 12 bases for J; bases not matched to a gene: 18. CDR3 nucleotides: TGTGCCAGCAGTTATGGGGTCCTCGCGGGACAGGGAACTCGGCAGTTCTTC. Its protein is CASSYGVLAGQGTRQFF.

J is TRBJ2-3 and V is TRBV20-1; D is ambiguous. CDR1 is DFQATT, CDR2 SNEGSKA, per germline (reference sequence). The length of the CDR3 is 17 residues. V lost 0 bases and J 4 bases, leaving 20 bases between the germline ends. In DNA, the CDR3 is TGCAGTGCTAGAGACTGGGCGGTTGTCGAGAGCGCAGATACGCAGTATTTT. Its translation is CSARDWAVVESADTQYF.

This clonotype was observed at least ten times. The CDR3 loop is CSVKRAGELFF. Written as DNA, the CDR3 is TGCAGCGTCAAGCGTGCCGGGGAGCTGTTTTTT. The chain employs TRBV29-1 and TRBJ2-2, with unresolved D. The CDR3 length is 11 residues. Germline V lookup: CDR1 SQVTM, CDR2 ANQGSEA. Trimming removed 6 bases from V and 6 bases from J, with 8 bases in between.

This clonotype appeared many times. The chain links TRBV11-1 to TRBJ2-3, with TRBD2 identical over 14 bases. This CDR3 region has 17 residues. In germline, CDR1 is SGHAT, CDR2 FQDESV (reference sequence). The V segment lost 4 bases and the J segment 1 base; nucleotides outside the gene matches: 4. CDR3 nucleotides: TGTGCCAGCAGCTCGACTAGCGGGGGGGCCGGCACAGATACGCAGTATTTT. Translated, it gives CASSSTSGGAGTDTQYF.

This clonotype was observed a handful of times. CDR3 in DNA: TGTGCCAGCAGTTCCGGGACATTTAATCAGCCCCAGCATTTT. Protein: CASSSGTFNQPQHF. This chain links TRBV12-3 or TRBV12-4 with TRBJ1-5; D might be TRBD1 (6 bases). CDR3 length equals 14 residues. V lost 4 bases and J 4 bases, leaving 11 bases between the germline ends.

The CDR3 loop is CSVDLQGRETQYF. As DNA, the CDR3 is TGCAGCGTTGACCTACAGGGGCGGGAGACCCAGTACTTC. This chain joins TRBV29-1 and TRBJ2-5; 7 bases line up with TRBD1. V shed 3 bases and J 5 bases; nucleotides not matched to a gene: 6. The CDR3 runs to 13 residues. Germline V gene sequence: CDR1 SQVTM, CDR2 ANQGSEA.

This clonotype was seen more than once but under ten times. The chain combines TRBV4-3 with TRBJ2-5; perhaps TRBD1 as D (5 bases). The CDR3 length is 14 residues. Germline lookup yields CDR1 LGHNA and CDR2 YSLEER. V was cut by 0 bases and J by 3 bases, with 8 bases left in between. The CDR3 loop reads CASSQDQGEETQYF. CDR3 sequence (DNA): TGCGCCAGCAGCCAAGATCAAGGGGAAGAGACCCAGTACTTC.

This chain's CDR3 is CSASRDRGNYLSYEQYF. In DNA, the CDR3 is TGCAGTGCCAGCCGGGACAGGGGAAACTATCTCTCCTACGAGCAGTACTTC. The chain couples TRBV20-1 to TRBJ2-7; 10 nucleotides agree with TRBD1. V lost 6 bases, J lost 0 bases, and 14 bases stayed unmatched. The CDR3 has 17 residues. Germline V gene sequence: CDR1 DFQATT, CDR2 SNEGSKA (reference sequence).

This clonotype has a handful of counts. The chain recombines TRBV11-2 with TRBJ2-3; 9 nucleotides agree with TRBD2. Trimming cost V 5 bases and J 4 bases; bases outside gene matches: 16. This CDR3 has 18 residues. Germline CDR1 SGHAT, CDR2 FQNNGV. CDR3 coding DNA: TGTGCCAGCAGCAAAAGGGTGCGGGGGGGCCTTGGAGCAGATACGCAGTATTTT. Amino acids: CASSKRVRGGLGADTQYF.

This clonotype was recorded at least ten times. The chain carries TRBV20-1 and TRBJ2-3; possibly TRBD1 for D (6 bases). There are 12 residues in the CDR3. CDR1 is DFQATT and CDR2 is SNEGSKA in the germline V gene (reference sequence). V dropped 5 bases and J dropped 4 bases, with 10 bases sitting between them. The CDR3 DNA reads as TGCAGTGCTGCAGGGGTGGCAGATACGCAGTATTTT. This gives the protein CSAAGVADTQYF.

This clonotype appeared a few times. V usage is TRBV7-9 and J usage is TRBJ2-1, with TRBD1 as a possible D gene (6 bases). Germline V gene sequence: CDR1 SEHNR, CDR2 FQNEAQ (reference sequence). Trimming took off 5 bases at V and 0 bases at J, with 14 bases between the two ends. CDR3 length: 16 residues. CDR3 DNA sequence: TGTGCCAGCAGCCCGAGGGACACCCGCTCCTACAATGAGCAGTTCTTC. It specifies CASSPRDTRSYNEQFF.

Ten or more counts support this clonotype. The chain employs TRBV6-1 and TRBJ2-5; unclear D gene. Germline assignment: CDR1 MNHNS and CDR2 SASEGT. CDR3 length: 15 amino acids. Trimming removed 5 bases from V and 3 bases from J, with 16 bases in between. CDR3 nucleotides: TGTGCCAGCAGTCCGGGCCGCCCGTGGGAAGAGACCCAGTACTTC. Its translation: CASSPGRPWEETQYF.

In this sample, this clonotype turned up many times. The V and J genes are TRBV12-3 or TRBV12-4 and TRBJ2-4; either TRBD1 or TRBD2 may supply D (5 bases each). V was pared by 0 bases and J by 3 bases, with 9 bases between. The CDR3 spans 15 residues. The CDR3 bases are TGTGCCAGCAGTTTAGCGGGGACGGGCAAAAACATTCAGTACTTC. Amino acid sequence: CASSLAGTGKNIQYF.

Ten or more counts support this clonotype. The chain couples TRBV6-5 to TRBJ2-1, with D tentatively TRBD1 or TRBD2 (6 bases each). The CDR3 has 15 amino acids. Germline CDR1 MNHEY, CDR2 SVGAGI. V was pared by 3 bases and J by 5 bases, with 14 bases between. The CDR3 region is CASSYGGGSHNEQFF. CDR3 coding DNA: TGTGCCAGCAGTTATGGAGGGGGAAGCCACAATGAGCAGTTCTTC.

This clonotype came up many times. The CDR3, as DNA: TGTGCCAGCAGCTTAGACCGGGACTACCCCCATGAGCAGTTCTTC. Its protein product is CASSLDRDYPHEQFF. The chain uses TRBV7-9 and TRBJ2-1; 7 nucleotides agree with TRBD2. The CDR3 has 15 residues. The J segment lost 8 bases and the V segment lost 1 base, leaving 8 bases of the junction unmatched. Germline-derived CDR1 and CDR2 are SEHNR and FQNEAQ (reference sequence).

This chain joins TRBV11-2 and TRBJ2-7, with 7 bases matching TRBD1. The germline V gene has CDR1 SGHAT and CDR2 FQNNGV. V lost 5 bases and J lost 1; bases outside the gene matches: 5. There are 14 residues in the CDR3. CDR3 DNA sequence: TGTGCCAGCAGCGTATGGACAGGATCCTACGAGCAGTACTTC. This encodes CASSVWTGSYEQYF.